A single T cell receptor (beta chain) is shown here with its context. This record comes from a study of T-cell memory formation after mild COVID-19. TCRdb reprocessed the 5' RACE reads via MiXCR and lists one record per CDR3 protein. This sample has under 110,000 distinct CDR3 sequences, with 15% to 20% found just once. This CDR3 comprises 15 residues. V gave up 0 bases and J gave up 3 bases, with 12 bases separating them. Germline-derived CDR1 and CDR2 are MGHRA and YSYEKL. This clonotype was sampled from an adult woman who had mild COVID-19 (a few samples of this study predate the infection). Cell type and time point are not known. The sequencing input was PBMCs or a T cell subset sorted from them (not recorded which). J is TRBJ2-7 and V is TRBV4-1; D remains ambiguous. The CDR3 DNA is TGCGCCAGCAGCCAAGAGGATAGCCACATCTACGAGCAGTACTTC. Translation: CASSQEDSHIYEQYF.